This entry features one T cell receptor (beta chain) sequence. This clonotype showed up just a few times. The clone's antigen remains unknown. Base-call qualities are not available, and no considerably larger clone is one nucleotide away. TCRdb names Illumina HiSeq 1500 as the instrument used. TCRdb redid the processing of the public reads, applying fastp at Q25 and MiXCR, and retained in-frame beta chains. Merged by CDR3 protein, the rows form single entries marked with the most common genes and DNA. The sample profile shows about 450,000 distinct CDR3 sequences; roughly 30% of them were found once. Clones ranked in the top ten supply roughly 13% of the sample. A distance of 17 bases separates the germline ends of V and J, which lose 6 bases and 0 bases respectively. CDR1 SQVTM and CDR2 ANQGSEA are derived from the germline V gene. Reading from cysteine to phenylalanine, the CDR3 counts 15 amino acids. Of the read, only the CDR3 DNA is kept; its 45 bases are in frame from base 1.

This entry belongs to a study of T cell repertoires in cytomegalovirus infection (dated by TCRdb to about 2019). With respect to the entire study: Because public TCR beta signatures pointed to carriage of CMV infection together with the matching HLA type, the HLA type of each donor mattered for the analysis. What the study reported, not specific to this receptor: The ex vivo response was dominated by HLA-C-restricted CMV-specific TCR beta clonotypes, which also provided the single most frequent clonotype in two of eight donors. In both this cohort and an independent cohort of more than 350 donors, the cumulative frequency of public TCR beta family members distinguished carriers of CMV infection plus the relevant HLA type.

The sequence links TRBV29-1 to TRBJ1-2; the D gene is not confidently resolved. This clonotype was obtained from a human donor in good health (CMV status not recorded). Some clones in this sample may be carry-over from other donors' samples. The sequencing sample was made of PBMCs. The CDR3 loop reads CSVTSGRGANYGYTF. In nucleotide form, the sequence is TGCAGCGTCACCTCCGGACGGGGAGCTAACTATGGCTACACCTTC.